Listed here are 19 T cell receptor beta chains from one sample, sequenced in a study of blood T cell repertoires in COVID-19. Sequenced by immunoSEQ multiplex PCR; TCRdb stores in-frame clones only, minus some. The table shows hundreds of thousands of clones, with about nine tenths occurring only once. Sequenced material: PBMCs or T cells enriched from blood (not recorded which). Receptors originate from a woman aged 55-75 years who had recovered from COVID-19.

The chain is built from TRBV14 and TRBJ1-6; D not certain. Trimming cost V 6 bases and J 4 bases, with 13 bases left between them. Looked up from germline, CDR1 is SGHDN and CDR2 is FVKESK. The CDR3 length is 15 residues. This CDR3 is CASRSRVSYNSPLHF. The DNA of the CDR3 is TGTGCCAGCAGATCGCGGGTTTCTTATAATTCACCCCTCCACTTT.

This clone has just one count. The chain links TRBV19 to TRBJ1-5, with D maybe TRBD1 (6 bases). Looked up from germline, CDR1 is LNHDA and CDR2 is SQIVND (reference sequence). Trimming took off 5 bases at V and 6 bases at J, with 17 bases between the two ends. The CDR3 sequence is 15 residues long. CDR3 bases: TGTGCCAGTAGTGCCCTGGACAGAAAATTTCAGCCCCAGCATTTT. Its protein is CASSALDRKFQPQHF. Based on the CDR3 plus reference TRBV19 and TRBJ1-5, the full variable domain is DGGITQSPKYLFRKEGQNVTLSCEQNLNHDAMYWYRQDPGQGLRLIYYSQIVNDFQKGDIAEGYSVSREKKESFPLTVTSAQKNPTAFYLCASSALDRKFQPQHFGDGTRLSIL.

V gene TRBV3-1 (or the pseudogene TRBV3-2) combines with J gene TRBJ1-6; TRBD1 aligns across 8 bases. Trimming at V came to 7 bases and at J to 6 bases, leaving 5 bases not matched to a gene. This CDR3 contains 14 residues. The V gene's germline CDR1 is LGHDT and CDR2 YNNKEL (reference sequence). CDR3 coding DNA: TGTGCCAGCACCCAGGGGGCGGGTAATTCACCCCTCCACTTT. Translating gives CASTQGAGNSPLHF.

The CDR3 reads CASSQEGRGSSNEKLFF. The CDR3 bases are TGTGCCAGCAGCCAAGAGGGCAGGGGATCATCTAATGAAAAACTGTTTTTT. This rearrangement joins TRBV4-2 to TRBJ1-4; a weak D match, TRBD1 (6 bases). There are 17 residues in the CDR3. The germline V gene has CDR1 LGHNA and CDR2 YNFKEQ. V lost 0 bases, J lost 3 bases, and 14 bases lay in between.

This chain joins TRBV18 and TRBJ2-7, with TRBD1 matching 9 bases. V was pared by 6 bases and J by 11 bases, with 8 bases of the junction left unmatched. Germline CDR1 and CDR2: KGHSH and LQKENI. CDR3 length: 12 residues. CDR3 sequence reads: CASSTGQGLKYV. CDR3 coding DNA: TGTGCCAGCTCCACGGGACAGGGCCTAAAGTACGTC.

The V gene is TRBV27, the J gene TRBJ2-7; 8 nucleotides line up with TRBD2. Germline loops: CDR1 MNHEY, CDR2 SMNVEV (reference sequence). With V trimmed by 6 bases and J by 3 bases, 13 bases remained unmatched. The CDR3 has 16 amino acids. The CDR3 bases are TGTGCCAGCAGACGTACAACGGGGGGGCTAATCTACGAGCAGTACTTC. It is translated as CASRRTTGGLIYEQYF.

The V and J genes are TRBV2 and TRBJ1-2; no firm D call. This CDR3 has 14 residues. Trimming pared 5 bases from V and 8 bases from J, leaving 18 bases between. Germline assignment: CDR1 SNHLY and CDR2 FYNNEI. Here the CDR3 reads CASSFSIGGPGYTF. For the CDR3, the DNA is TGTGCCAGCAGTTTCTCGATCGGAGGACCCGGCTACACCTTC.

This chain uses TRBV27 with TRBJ2-7; 9 nucleotides line up with TRBD1. V gave up 5 bases and J gave up 1 base; unmatched junction bases: 6. CDR1 is MNHEY and CDR2 is SMNVEV in the germline V gene (reference sequence). This CDR3 is built from 15 residues. Written as DNA, the CDR3 is TGTGCCAGCAGTCCTACCGGGACAGGGTCCTACGAGCAGTACGTC. Its translation is CASSPTGTGSYEQYV.

The chain employs TRBV6-6 and TRBJ1-5; D is undetermined. Germline values: CDR1 MNHNY, CDR2 SVGAGI (reference sequence). The CDR3 spans 12 residues. Trimming removed 7 bases at V and 5 bases at J, with 9 bases between. The CDR3 sequence is CASNPVDQPQHF. The CDR3 nucleotides are TGTGCCAGCAACCCAGTGGATCAGCCCCAGCATTTT.

Here the CDR3 reads CSVTGDQETQYF. In DNA, the CDR3 is TGCAGCGTTACAGGGGACCAAGAGACCCAGTACTTC. The rearrangement uses TRBV29-1 and TRBJ2-5, with 7 nucleotides matching TRBD1. Germline V gene sequence: CDR1 SQVTM, CDR2 ANQGSEA. The CDR3 is 12 amino acids. V lost 5 bases to trimming and J lost 0 bases; unmatched junction nucleotides: 0.

The chain combines TRBV4-1 with TRBJ1-5; TRBD1 is a possible D gene (6 bases). Germline assignment: CDR1 MGHRA and CDR2 YSYEKL. V was cut by 3 bases and J by 0 bases, with 18 bases left in between. CDR3 length equals 18 residues. CDR3: CASSQTQGYPFSNQPQHF. The CDR3, as DNA: TGCGCCAGCAGCCAGACACAGGGCTACCCCTTTAGCAATCAGCCCCAGCATTTT.

The CDR3 DNA sequence: TGCGCCAGCAGCCAACGGACAGGGGGCGATAACTATGGCTACACCTTC. Translation: CASSQRTGGDNYGYTF. The V call is TRBV4-1, the J call TRBJ1-2; 11 positions agree with TRBD1. V shed 2 bases and J 1 base; nucleotides not matched to a gene: 3. CDR1 is MGHRA and CDR2 is YSYEKL in the germline V gene. The CDR3 spans 16 residues.

The chain recombines TRBV7-9 with TRBJ1-6; no reliable D call. V gave up 2 bases and J gave up 5 bases, with 10 bases separating them. The CDR3 contains 15 residues. Germline V lookup: CDR1 SEHNR, CDR2 FQNEAQ (reference sequence). The CDR3 reads CASSLSTLNNSPLHF. The CDR3, as DNA: TGTGCCAGCAGCTTAAGCACCCTAAATAATTCACCCCTCCACTTT.

This clone was detected only a few times. The rearrangement links TRBV7-9 to TRBJ2-2; D is unclear. Germline CDR1 reads SEHNR; CDR2 reads FQNEAQ (reference sequence). The CDR3 runs 16 residues. Trimming shortened V by 0 bases and J by 2 bases, and 10 bases separated the two germline ends. The CDR3 here is CASSLAATPNTGELFF. Written as DNA, the CDR3 is TGTGCCAGCAGCTTAGCGGCGACACCTAACACCGGGGAGCTGTTTTTT.

This chain connects TRBV6-4 to TRBJ1-1, with D maybe TRBD1 (6 bases). The germline V and J ends were trimmed by 8 bases and 3 bases, with 13 bases remaining between them. Germline-derived CDR1 and CDR2 are MRHNA and SNTAGT. CDR3 length: 13 residues. This CDR3 reads CASSDTGYTEAFF. The DNA for the CDR3 is TGTGCCAGCTCAGATACAGGGTACACTGAAGCTTTCTTT.

The CDR3 region is CASSLAPLSTDTQYF. The CDR3 DNA reads as TGTGCCAGCAGCTTAGCCCCCCTATCCACAGATACGCAGTATTTT. The chain carries TRBV11-2 and TRBJ2-3; D remains ambiguous. CDR3 length: 15 residues. Trimming stripped 1 base from V and 2 bases from J, with 10 bases between. The germline gives CDR1 SGHAT, CDR2 FQNNGV. Using reference TRBV11-2 and TRBJ2-3 for the parts outside the CDR3, the full variable domain is EAGVAQSPRYKIIEKRQSVAFWCNPISGHATLYWYQQILGQGPKLLIQFQNNGVVDDSQLPKDRFSAERLKGVDSTLKIQPAKLEDSAVYLCASSLAPLSTDTQYFGPGTRLTVL.

This rearrangement joins TRBV2 to TRBJ1-1; TRBD1 matches 8 bases. From germline, CDR1 is SNHLY and CDR2 FYNNEI. This CDR3 spans 14 amino acids. The V segment lost 6 bases and the J segment 4 bases; nucleotides outside the gene matches: 7. In DNA form, the CDR3 reads TGTGCCAGCAGCCTACAGGGGGGTTTCACTGAAGCTTTCTTT. Its translation is CASSLQGGFTEAFF.

Of note for this clone: The sample has other DNA sequences that encode this CDR3 too. This sequence joins TRBV10-3 and TRBJ1-5, with D perhaps matching TRBD1 (5 bases). Trimming pared 3 bases from V and 2 bases from J, leaving 5 bases between. Germline loops: CDR1 ENHRY, CDR2 SYGVKD. The CDR3 covers 13 residues. The CDR3 DNA reads as TGTGCCATCAGTGACAGGGGCAATCAGCCCCAGCATTTT. This sequence encodes CAISDRGNQPQHF.

The genes are TRBV29-1 and TRBJ2-1; tentative D call: TRBD2 (6 bases). In germline, CDR1 is SQVTM, CDR2 ANQGSEA. V was cut by 3 bases and J by 3 bases, with 12 bases left in between. The CDR3 is 14 residues long. The DNA of the CDR3 is TGCAGCGTTGAGACGGGGGTGGTCTACAATGAGCAGTTCTTC. This sequence encodes CSVETGVVYNEQFF.